This TCR beta chain is from a study of T cells in localized non-small cell lung cancer. Study-wide findings and caveats: Peak T cell clonality was found in uninvolved adjacent lung, exceeding tumor. Adjacent lung held a median around 56 of the top 100 tumor clones. A single tumor region was sequenced, leaving heterogeneity possible.

V was pared by 0 bases and J by 6 bases, with 7 bases of the junction left unmatched. Germline V gene sequence: CDR1 KGHSH, CDR2 LQKENI. The CDR3 is 17 residues long. Repertoires were generated with immunoSEQ multiplex PCR, while TCRdb's copy carries only in-frame clones and drops some. The table records around 90,000 clones, less than 85% of them present only once. Comments on this clone: Its antigen is still unknown.

The V call is TRBV18, the J call TRBJ2-2; 10 positions match TRBD2. The TCR sequence derives from a man between 40 and 70 years old with stage II squamous cell lung carcinoma. The sequences come from PBMCs, collected before any cancer treatment. For the CDR3, the DNA is TGTGCCAGCTCACCACCGACAGCGGGAGGGAAATCCGGGGAGCTGTTTTTT. Amino acids: CASSPPTAGGKSGELFF.